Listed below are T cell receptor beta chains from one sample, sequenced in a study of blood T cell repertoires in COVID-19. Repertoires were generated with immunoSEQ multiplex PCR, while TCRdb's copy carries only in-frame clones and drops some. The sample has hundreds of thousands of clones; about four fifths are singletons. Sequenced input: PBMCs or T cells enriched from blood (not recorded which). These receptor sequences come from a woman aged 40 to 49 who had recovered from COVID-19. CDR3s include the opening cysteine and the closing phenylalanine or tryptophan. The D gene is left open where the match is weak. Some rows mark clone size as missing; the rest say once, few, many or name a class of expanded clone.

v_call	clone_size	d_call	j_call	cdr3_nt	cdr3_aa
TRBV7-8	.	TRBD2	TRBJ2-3	TGTGCCAGCAGCCCCATAGCGGGAGGGGCAGATACGCAGTATTTT	CASSPIAGGADTQYF
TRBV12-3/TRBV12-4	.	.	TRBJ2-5	TGTGCCAGCAGTTTCCTTTTAGAGACCCAGTACTTC	CASSFLLETQYF
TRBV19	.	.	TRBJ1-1	TGTGCCAGTAGTATGGGCCTCGGGGGAGCTTTCTTT	CASSMGLGGAFF
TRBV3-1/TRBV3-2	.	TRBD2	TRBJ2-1	TGTGCCAGCAGTCAATACGCCGGGACTAGCGGGATCCATGAGCAGTTCTTC	CASSQYAGTSGIHEQFF
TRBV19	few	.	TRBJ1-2	TGTGCCAGTAGTAGAGGCAGGGGCTATGGCTACACCTTC	CASSRGRGYGYTF
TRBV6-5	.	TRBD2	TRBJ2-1	TGTGCCAGCAGCCTCGGACTAGCGGGGACAAATGAGCAGTTCTTC	CASSLGLAGTNEQFF
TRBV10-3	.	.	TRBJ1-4	TGTGCCATCAAGGGGTTACCTAATGAAAAACTGTTTTTT	CAIKGLPNEKLFF
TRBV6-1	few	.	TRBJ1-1	TGTGCCAGCAGTGAATACACGATGAACACTGAAGCTTTCTTT	CASSEYTMNTEAFF
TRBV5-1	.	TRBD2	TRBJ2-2	TGCGCCAGCAGCCCCCTAGCGGGGAACACCGGGGAGCTGTTTTTT	CASSPLAGNTGELFF
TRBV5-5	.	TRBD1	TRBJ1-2	TGTGCCAGCAGTCCAAGGCCCCGGTGGACAGGGGGCGGCTACACCTTC	CASSPRPRWTGGGYTF
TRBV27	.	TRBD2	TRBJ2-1	TGTGCCAGCATTAACACCGGGAGGGCCCCCTACAATGAGCAGTTCTTC	CASINTGRAPYNEQFF
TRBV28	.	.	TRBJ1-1	TGTGCCAGCAGCCTTGGAGGGTCTGAAGCTTTCTTT	CASSLGGSEAFF
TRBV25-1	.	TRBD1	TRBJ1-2	TGTGCCAGCAGTGAATATGCCGGGACAGGGCCCTTAAGGGGCTACACCTTC	CASSEYAGTGPLRGYTF
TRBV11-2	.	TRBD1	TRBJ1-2	TGTGCCAGCAGCCTCAGGACAGGGGCCAATGGCTACACCTTC	CASSLRTGANGYTF
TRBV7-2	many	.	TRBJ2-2	TGTGCCAGCAGCTCCGACACCGGGGAGCTGTTTTTT	CASSSDTGELFF
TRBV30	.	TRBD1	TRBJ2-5	TGTGCCTGGAGTTTACGGGACGCCGGGACAGCGAAAGAGACCCAGTACTTC	CAWSLRDAGTAKETQYF
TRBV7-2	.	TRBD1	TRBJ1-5	TGTGCCAGCAGCTTATATGAGACAGGGAGAACCGGCCAGCCCCAGCATTTT	CASSLYETGRTGQPQHF
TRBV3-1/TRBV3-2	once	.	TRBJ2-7	TGTGCCAGCAGCCAAGTACAGGTGAGCGAGCAGTACTTC	CASSQVQVSEQYF
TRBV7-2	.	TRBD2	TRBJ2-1	TGTGCCAGCAGCAAAGGGACTAGCGGGGGGCGGGAGCAGTTCTTC	CASSKGTSGGREQFF
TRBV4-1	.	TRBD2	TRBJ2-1	TGCGCCAGCAGCCCGCTACTAGCGGGAGGGCCAGGGCCCTACAATGAGCAGTTCTTC	CASSPLLAGGPGPYNEQFF
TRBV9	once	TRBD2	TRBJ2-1	TGTGCCAGCGCCGGGACTAGCACTTACAATGAGCAGTTCTTC	CASAGTSTYNEQFF
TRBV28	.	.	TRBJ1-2	TGTGCCAGCAGTTCTCTACAGGGAATCACTAACTATGGCTACACCTTC	CASSSLQGITNYGYTF
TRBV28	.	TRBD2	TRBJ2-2	TGTGCCAGCACGGGGGGGACTAGCGGGATTATTAGGATGGTTTTTGACACCGGGGAGCTGTTTTTT	CASTGGTSGIIRMVFDTGELFF
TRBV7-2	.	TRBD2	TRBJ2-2	TGTGCCAGCAGCTTGGGACTAGCGACAACCGGGGAGCTGTTTTTT	CASSLGLATTGELFF
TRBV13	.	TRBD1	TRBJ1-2	TGTGCCAGCAGCCTCCGGGACAGCTATGGCTACACCTTC	CASSLRDSYGYTF
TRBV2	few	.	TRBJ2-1	TGTGCCAGCAGTGAGGACACCCGAGATGAGCAGTTCTTC	CASSEDTRDEQFF
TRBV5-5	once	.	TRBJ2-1	TGTGCCAGCAGCTTGTGGGGCAGGGCCTTCTGGGCGGAACATTACAATGAGCAGTTCTTC	CASSLWGRAFWAEHYNEQFF
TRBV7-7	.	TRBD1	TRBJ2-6	TGTGCCAGCAGCAAAGGGACAGCCGGCTCTGGGGCCAACGTCCTGACTTTC	CASSKGTAGSGANVLTF
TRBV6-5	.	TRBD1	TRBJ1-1	TGTGCCAGCAGTTACGGTAGGGGACAGAGGACTGAAGCTTTCTTT	CASSYGRGQRTEAFF
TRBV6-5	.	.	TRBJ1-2	TGTGCCAGCAGTTATTCGCGTTCCAACTATGGCTACACCTTC	CASSYSRSNYGYTF
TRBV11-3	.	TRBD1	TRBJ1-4	TGTGCCAGCAGCTCATGGGGACAGTTGGGTGAAAAACTGTTTTTT	CASSSWGQLGEKLFF
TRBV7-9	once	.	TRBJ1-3	TGTGCCAGCAGCCCAGCGGGGATCTCTGGAAACACCATATATTTT	CASSPAGISGNTIYF
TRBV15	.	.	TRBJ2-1	TGTGCCACCCAGGCGGCAGGGGCCCCGATAAAACAGTTCTTC	CATQAAGAPIKQFF
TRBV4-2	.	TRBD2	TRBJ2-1	TGTGCCAGCAGCCAAGGGTCAGCTAGCGGGATTTACAATGAGCAGTTCTTC	CASSQGSASGIYNEQFF
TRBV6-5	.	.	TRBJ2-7	TGTGCCAGCAGTCTCACGAGGCGGGCCTACGAGCAGTACTTC	CASSLTRRAYEQYF
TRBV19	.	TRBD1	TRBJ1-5	TGTGCCAGTAGTGCCTCCGACAGGGTGCATCAGCCCCAGCATTTT	CASSASDRVHQPQHF
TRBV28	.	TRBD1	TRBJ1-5	TGTGCCAGCAGTTTGACAGGGGGCTGGCAGCCCCAGCATTTT	CASSLTGGWQPQHF
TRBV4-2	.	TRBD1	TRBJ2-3	TGTGCCAGCACCGTCGACAGGGGAATGGTCAAAATAGGCACAGATACGCAGTATTTT	CASTVDRGMVKIGTDTQYF
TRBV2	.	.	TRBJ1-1	TGTGCCAGCAGGGTCGAACAGGCCACTGAAGCTTTCTTT	CASRVEQATEAFF
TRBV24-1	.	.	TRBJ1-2	TGTGCCACCTCAAGAACGGGGGAACATGGCTACACCTTC	CATSRTGEHGYTF